A selection of T cell receptor beta chains follows, all from one sample in a study of OX40 agonist ivuxolimab in advanced cancers. Profiled with immunoSEQ multiplex PCR; TCRdb holds only in-frame clones, not every one. The table has tens of thousands of clones, 75% to 85% seen once. This material consisted of CD4+ or CD8+ T cells sorted from blood, taken in a trial of the OX40 agonist ivuxolimab. The receptors come from an adult with an advanced solid tumor such as melanoma, head and neck, liver or kidney cancer. CDR3s include the opening cysteine and the closing phenylalanine or tryptophan. The D gene is left open where the match is weak. A row's size may be missing; if present it is once, few, many or a size class.

D gene	clone size	V gene	J gene	CDR3 DNA	CDR3 protein
NA	NA	TRBV7-6	TRBJ1-6	TGTGCCAGCAGCTTAGCGGGGAATAATTCACCCCTCCACTTT	CASSLAGNNSPLHF
TRBD1	NA	TRBV9	TRBJ1-1	TGTGCCAGCACCGCCGGGGGACAGGGAAGGACTGAAGCTTTCTTT	CASTAGGQGRTEAFF
TRBD1	few	TRBV5-6	TRBJ1-6	TGTGCCAGCAGCTTGGGGGACAGGTCTAATTCACCCCTCCACTTT	CASSLGDRSNSPLHF
NA	NA	TRBV28	TRBJ1-2	TGTGCCAGCAGTACAGGACGGGGCTACACCTTC	CASSTGRGYTF
NA	NA	TRBV6-1	TRBJ1-4	TGTGCCAGCAGTGAAGGGGGCTACGAAAAACTGTTTTTT	CASSEGGYEKLFF
NA	once	TRBV5-8	TRBJ1-6	TGTGCCAGCAGCTTCACAGGTCACTTAAATTCACCCCTCCACTTT	CASSFTGHLNSPLHF
NA	once	TRBV11-2	TRBJ1-1	TGTGCCAGCAGCTTAGGACAGGCAGAAGCTTTCTTT	CASSLGQAEAFF
NA	few	TRBV6-4	TRBJ2-2	TGTGCCAGCATGGACTCAAACACCGGGGAGCTGTTTTTT	CASMDSNTGELFF
TRBD1	NA	TRBV5-1	TRBJ1-4	TGCGCCAGCAGCTTTACCGGGACAGAGCGTGAAAAACTGTTTTTT	CASSFTGTEREKLFF
NA	NA	TRBV30	TRBJ1-2	TGTGCCTGGAGTGTGATGAGGGTCTATGGCTACACCTTC	CAWSVMRVYGYTF
TRBD1	NA	TRBV5-4	TRBJ2-3	TGTGCCAGCAGTAAACAGGGGACAGATACGCAGTATTTT	CASSKQGTDTQYF
TRBD2	NA	TRBV5-1	TRBJ2-1	TGCGCCAGCAGCAACCGACTAGCGGGCAATGAGCAGTTCTTC	CASSNRLAGNEQFF
TRBD1	NA	TRBV5-4	TRBJ2-2	TGTGCCAGCAACCCCAGGGGGAACTCCGGGGAGCTGTTTTTT	CASNPRGNSGELFF
TRBD1	once	TRBV30	TRBJ2-5	TGTGCCTGGAGTCCCGGGACAGGGGGCGGAGGAGAGACCCAGTACTTC	CAWSPGTGGGGETQYF
NA	NA	TRBV5-1	TRBJ1-1	TGCGCCAGCAGACAGGCTATGAACACTGAAGCTTTCTTT	CASRQAMNTEAFF
TRBD1	few	TRBV2	TRBJ1-5	TGTGCCAGCAGTAGGGGGACAGGGGGCAATCAGCCCCAGCATTTT	CASSRGTGGNQPQHF
NA	NA	TRBV6-4	TRBJ1-4	TGTGCCAGCAGTAGGGAGAGTAATGAAAAACTGTTTTTT	CASSRESNEKLFF
NA	NA	TRBV4-3	TRBJ1-6	TGCGCCAGCAGCCAAGATTCCGGGGACTATTCACCCCTCCACTTT	CASSQDSGDYSPLHF
TRBD2	few	TRBV7-8	TRBJ2-7	TGTGCCAGCAGCACCGGGACTAGCGGTACCTACGAGCAGTACTTC	CASSTGTSGTYEQYF
TRBD2	NA	TRBV5-1	TRBJ2-5	TGCGCCAGCAGGAGAGCCGGGACTAGCGGGAGTGAGACCCAGTACTTC	CASRRAGTSGSETQYF
TRBD1	NA	TRBV19	TRBJ2-1	TGTGCCAGTAGTCCTCGGCCGACAGGGGATATCAAAAATGAGCAGTTCTTC	CASSPRPTGDIKNEQFF
NA	NA	TRBV6-5	TRBJ2-1	TGTGCCAGCAGTTACTCGACAAGGGGCGCCTCCAATGAGCAGTTCTTC	CASSYSTRGASNEQFF
TRBD2	NA	TRBV7-6	TRBJ2-3	TGTGCCAGCAGCGGAAGCGGGGCAGGGGATACGCAGTATTTT	CASSGSGAGDTQYF
NA	once	TRBV6-1	TRBJ2-5	TGTGCCAGCAGTGAACCCCGGACCCAGTACTTC	CASSEPRTQYF
NA	NA	TRBV7-9	TRBJ2-7	TGTGCCAGCAGCTTAGTGTCAGGATCCTACGAGCAGTACTTC	CASSLVSGSYEQYF
TRBD1	NA	TRBV30	TRBJ1-4	TGTGCCTGGAGTAGGGGGGGGACAGGGTTTGAAAAACTGTTTTTT	CAWSRGGTGFEKLFF
TRBD1	few	TRBV27	TRBJ2-7	TGTGCCAGCAGTTCATTTCACCGGGACAGAGCCTACGAGCAGTACTTC	CASSSFHRDRAYEQYF
TRBD2	NA	TRBV4-1	TRBJ2-5	TGCGCCAGCAGCCGGGGAGGGCAAGAGACCCAGTACTTC	CASSRGGQETQYF
TRBD1	NA	TRBV9	TRBJ1-2	TGTGCCAGCAGCGTAGGGGCAGGGGGGTATGGCTACACCTTC	CASSVGAGGYGYTF
TRBD2	NA	TRBV27	TRBJ2-2	TGTGCCAGCAGTTTTTCGTCGCGGGGGGGTAACACCGGGGAGCTGTTTTTT	CASSFSSRGGNTGELFF
TRBD2	NA	TRBV11-2	TRBJ2-3	TGTGCCAGCAGCTTAAGGGAAACTAGCGGGGGATGGCGTGATACGCAGTATTTT	CASSLRETSGGWRDTQYF
TRBD2	NA	TRBV27	TRBJ2-1	TGTGCCAGCAGTCCCCTAGCGGGAGCTTACAATGAGCAGTTCTTC	CASSPLAGAYNEQFF
NA	once	TRBV9	TRBJ2-3	TGTGCCAGCAGCGTACGAGGGGGATACGGCACAGATACGCAGTATTTT	CASSVRGGYGTDTQYF
NA	NA	TRBV21-1	TRBJ2-7	TGTGCCAGCAGATGTCTTGCTAGGCTACACGTGTTAGACGAGCAGTACTTC	CASRCLARLHVLDEQYF
TRBD1	NA	TRBV5-5	TRBJ1-5	TGTGCCAGCAGCTCGTCAGGGGGCGCGTACAATCAGCCCCAGCATTTT	CASSSSGGAYNQPQHF
NA	NA	TRBV5-1	TRBJ2-3	TGCGCCAGCAGCCCCCTTTCGGCGGACCCCACAGATACGCAGTATTTT	CASSPLSADPTDTQYF
NA	NA	TRBV4-3	TRBJ2-4	TGCGCCAGCAGCCTGGACGTGGACAACATTCAGTACTTC	CASSLDVDNIQYF
NA	few	TRBV20-1	TRBJ1-5	TGCAGTGCCGGCCGTCAGCCCCAGCATTTT	CSAGRQPQHF
TRBD2	NA	TRBV5-6	TRBJ2-3	TGTGCCAGCAGCTTTCCTAGCGGGGGAGGGACAGATACGCAGTATTTT	CASSFPSGGGTDTQYF
TRBD1	NA	TRBV7-2	TRBJ2-1	TGTGCCAGTGGACAGGGGTCTCGGAATGAGCAGTTCTTC	CASGQGSRNEQFF
NA	NA	TRBV30	TRBJ1-2	TGTGCCTGGAGTCAACAGGTGTTCGGGGGCTACACCTTC	CAWSQQVFGGYTF
NA	NA	TRBV29-1	TRBJ1-1	TGCAGCGTTTTTGTCGGGGGAGGGAGTACTGAAGCTTTCTTT	CSVFVGGGSTEAFF
TRBD1	few	TRBV6-5	TRBJ1-1	TGTGCCAGCAGGAGACAGGGGAACACTGAAGCTTTCTTT	CASRRQGNTEAFF
TRBD1	NA	TRBV6-5	TRBJ2-7	TGTGCCAGCAGCCCGACAGGGGCCTACGAGCAGTACTTC	CASSPTGAYEQYF
NA	NA	TRBV7-2	TRBJ2-7	TGTGCCAGCAGCTTAGACCCGGGAGAGCAGTACTTC	CASSLDPGEQYF
NA	NA	TRBV7-2	TRBJ1-5	TGTGCCAGCAGCGGTGCTGTTGGGACCAATCAGCCCCAGCATTTT	CASSGAVGTNQPQHF
NA	NA	TRBV7-2	TRBJ1-4	TGTGCCAGCAGCCTTCAAGGCCAATTGGGGGAAAAACTGTTTTTT	CASSLQGQLGEKLFF
TRBD1	NA	TRBV6-1	TRBJ1-1	TGTGCCAGCAGCCTTGGACAGGAGAACACTGAAGCTTTCTTT	CASSLGQENTEAFF
NA	NA	TRBV29-1	TRBJ1-1	TGCAGCGTTGCGGGGGGCCAACGGAGTACTGAAGCTTTCTTT	CSVAGGQRSTEAFF
NA	few	TRBV7-8	TRBJ1-3	TGTGCCAGCAGCCCCATCAGGGGCGCGAGCTCTGGAAACACCATATATTTT	CASSPIRGASSGNTIYF
NA	NA	TRBV29-1	TRBJ1-5	TGCAGCGTTGAATCCGGGGAGAACCAGCCCCAGCATTTT	CSVESGENQPQHF
NA	NA	TRBV7-9	TRBJ2-1	TGTGCCAGCAGCGACAGGCTCGCGGGGGATGAGCAGTTCTTC	CASSDRLAGDEQFF
TRBD1	NA	TRBV7-9	TRBJ1-1	TGTGCCAGCAGCCCCACCGGGACAGGGGGGACTGAAGCTTTCTTT	CASSPTGTGGTEAFF
NA	NA	TRBV18	TRBJ1-1	TGTGCCAGCTCACCCCCGGAGAGGAACACTGAAGCTTTCTTT	CASSPPERNTEAFF
NA	NA	TRBV6-4	TRBJ1-6	TGTGCCAGCAGCTACTCTGGGGTTGGATCACCCCTCCACTTT	CASSYSGVGSPLHF
NA	NA	TRBV11-2	TRBJ2-2	TGTGCCAGCAGCTTAGATCCGGGGAGCGACACCGGGGAGCTGTTTTTT	CASSLDPGSDTGELFF
NA	NA	TRBV6-1	TRBJ2-7	TGTGCCAGCAGTGAGAGGGGCAGAGACGAGCAGTACTTC	CASSERGRDEQYF